This T cell receptor beta chain is from a study of T-cell memory formation after mild COVID-19. TCRdb reanalysed the 5' RACE reads using MiXCR and keeps one entry per CDR3 protein. Of 250,000 or so distinct CDR3 sequences listed, about a sixth are singletons. The CDR3 consists of 17 residues. V lost 6 bases to trimming and J lost 1 base, with 18 bases between them. The genes are TRBV12-3 or TRBV12-4 and TRBJ2-2; D unclear. The sequenced material came from PBMCs or a T cell subset sorted from them (not recorded which). This TCR was recovered from a young man who had mild COVID-19 (a few samples of this study predate the infection). Cell type and time point are not known. The CDR3 region has the DNA TGTGCCAGCAGCCTTCCCGCCGGTTACCTGAACACCGGGGAGCTGTTTTTT. As protein: CASSLPAGYLNTGELFF.